This is a list of T cell receptor beta chains from one sample in a study of blood T cell repertoires in COVID-19. TCRdb's copy holds only in-frame clones and misses some; the assay was immunoSEQ multiplex PCR. The sample has some 21,000 clones, roughly 89% seen once. The sequencing sample was made of peripheral blood. The source is a man between 65 and 80 years old with active COVID-19. The CDR3 runs from the conserved cysteine through the conserved F or W. The D gene is left open where the match is weak. Size is omitted from some rows. Given values are once, few, many or a class for expanded clones.

J gene	D gene	V gene	clone size	CDR3 protein	CDR3 DNA
TRBJ1-4	TRBD1	TRBV25-1	NA	CASSDRDRVNEKLFF	TGTGCCAGCAGTGATCGGGACAGAGTTAATGAAAAACTGTTTTTT
TRBJ1-2	NA	TRBV30	NA	CAWSVGEYGYTF	TGTGCCTGGAGTGTCGGAGAATATGGCTACACCTTC
TRBJ1-5	NA	TRBV19	few	CASNQIGGSNQPQHF	TGTGCCAGTAACCAGATCGGGGGTAGCAATCAGCCCCAGCATTTT
TRBJ2-1	NA	TRBV2	NA	CASSMIAQYNEQFF	TGTGCCAGCAGTATGATAGCGCAGTACAATGAGCAGTTCTTC
TRBJ1-3	TRBD1	TRBV7-8	NA	CASSLGQEISGNTIYF	TGTGCCAGCAGCTTGGGACAGGAGATCTCTGGAAACACCATATATTTT
TRBJ2-7	TRBD2	TRBV27	NA	CASSFGLAVSYEQYF	TGTGCCAGCAGTTTCGGACTAGCGGTCTCCTACGAGCAGTACTTC
TRBJ1-4	NA	TRBV19	NA	CASSNGGGTNEKLFF	TGTGCCAGTAGTAACGGAGGTGGGACTAATGAAAAACTGTTTTTT
TRBJ1-6	TRBD1	TRBV11-2	few	CASSPGQEASPLHF	TGTGCCAGCAGCCCGGGACAGGAGGCTTCACCCCTCCACTTT
TRBJ2-7	TRBD1	TRBV10-3	NA	CAISEDRGLYEQYF	TGTGCCATCAGTGAGGACAGGGGGCTGTACGAGCAGTACTTC
TRBJ2-4	NA	TRBV6-1	NA	CASSDPGTSVKNIQYF	TGTGCCAGCAGTGATCCCGGGACTTCGGTCAAAAACATTCAGTACTTC
TRBJ1-1	NA	TRBV7-2	few	CASSSGLLNTEAFF	TGTGCCAGCAGCTCTGGACTGTTGAACACTGAAGCTTTCTTT
TRBJ2-1	TRBD2	TRBV6-6	NA	CASSYSAGEYNEQFF	TGTGCCAGCAGTTACTCGGCGGGGGAGTACAATGAGCAGTTCTTC
TRBJ2-2	NA	TRBV27	NA	CASSSGSNTGELFF	TGTGCCAGCAGTTCAGGGTCGAACACCGGGGAGCTGTTTTTT
TRBJ2-5	TRBD1	TRBV4-1	NA	CASSQRQGLGQETQYF	TGCGCCAGCAGCCAACGACAGGGATTGGGGCAAGAGACCCAGTACTTC
TRBJ2-7	TRBD2	TRBV2	NA	CASLGLAGSSYEQYF	TGTGCCAGCCTAGGACTAGCGGGTTCATCATACGAGCAGTACTTC
TRBJ2-3	NA	TRBV24-1	NA	CATSRGGSDTQYF	TGTGCCACTAGTAGGGGGGGCTCAGATACGCAGTATTTT
TRBJ2-4	TRBD2	TRBV11-2	NA	CASSPRAWGGVAKNIQYF	TGTGCCAGCAGCCCCCGGGCCTGGGGGGGGGTAGCCAAAAACATTCAGTACTTC
TRBJ2-5	TRBD2	TRBV9	NA	CASSVGGSGTQETQYF	TGTGCCAGCAGCGTAGGAGGTAGCGGGACCCAAGAGACCCAGTACTTC
TRBJ2-4	NA	TRBV11-1	NA	CASSLGGLAKNIQYF	TGTGCCAGCAGCTTAGGCGGGCTCGCCAAAAACATTCAGTACTTC
TRBJ2-1	TRBD2	TRBV5-1	NA	CASSFGRAGYNEQFF	TGCGCCAGCAGCTTCGGGAGGGCCGGGTACAATGAGCAGTTCTTC
TRBJ2-4	NA	TRBV19	NA	CASSITAGGAKNIQYF	TGTGCCAGTAGTATAACGGCCGGGGGAGCCAAAAACATTCAGTACTTC
TRBJ1-6	TRBD1	TRBV6-5	NA	CASAKHEDRDSPLHF	TGTGCCAGCGCTAAGCACGAGGACAGGGATTCACCCCTCCACTTT
TRBJ1-6	TRBD1	TRBV19	NA	CASSFPTGSSSPLHF	TGTGCCAGTAGTTTTCCGACAGGGTCGTCTTCACCCCTCCACTTT
TRBJ1-4	TRBD1	TRBV2	NA	CASSEGGQGGDEKLFF	TGTGCCAGCAGTGAAGGAGGACAGGGAGGGGATGAAAAACTGTTTTTT
TRBJ1-6	TRBD1	TRBV19	NA	CASSIGTGGNSPLHF	TGTGCCAGTAGTATTGGGACAGGGGGTAATTCACCCCTCCACTTT
TRBJ1-1	NA	TRBV3-1/TRBV3-2	NA	CASSPSDISGLAFF	TGTGCCAGCAGCCCCAGTGACATCTCAGGGCTTGCTTTCTTT
TRBJ2-5	TRBD1	TRBV10-1	NA	CASSTGGGGTQYF	TGCGCCAGCAGCACAGGGGGCGGCGGGACCCAGTACTTC
TRBJ2-5	NA	TRBV2	NA	CASSDGTNKETQYF	TGTGCCAGCAGTGACGGGACAAATAAAGAGACCCAGTACTTC
TRBJ2-3	TRBD2	TRBV15	NA	CATSRDNSGMGTDTQYF	TGTGCCACCAGCAGAGATAATAGCGGGATGGGCACAGATACGCAGTATTTT
TRBJ1-6	TRBD1	TRBV14	NA	CASSQYRDSLSPLHF	TGTGCCAGCAGCCAATACCGGGACAGCCTTTCACCCCTCCACTTT
TRBJ2-5	NA	TRBV3-1/TRBV3-2	NA	CASSQGLQETQYF	TGTGCCAGCAGCCAGGGACTCCAAGAGACCCAGTACTTC
TRBJ1-1	NA	TRBV18	NA	CASSPGGVGTNTEAFF	TGTGCCAGCTCCCCCGGGGGTGTGGGTACCAACACTGAAGCTTTCTTT
TRBJ2-5	TRBD1	TRBV5-1	NA	CASSSGQAQETQYF	TGCGCCAGCAGCTCGGGACAGGCGCAAGAGACCCAGTACTTC
TRBJ2-1	TRBD2	TRBV5-1	once	CASSPMPSGSYNEQFF	TGCGCCAGCAGCCCCATGCCTAGCGGGAGCTACAATGAGCAGTTCTTC
TRBJ2-3	NA	TRBV11-2	NA	CASSSVRGDTQYF	TGTGCCAGCAGCTCCGTCCGGGGAGATACGCAGTATTTT
TRBJ2-3	NA	TRBV7-3	NA	CASSSGRTTDTQYF	TGTGCCAGCAGCTCCGGTCGTACCACAGATACGCAGTATTTT
TRBJ2-3	TRBD2	TRBV24-1	NA	CAISGGATDTQYF	TGTGCCATTAGCGGGGGGGCGACAGATACGCAGTATTTT
TRBJ1-1	NA	TRBV20-1	NA	CSAWGEAEAFF	TGCAGTGCCTGGGGGGAGGCTGAAGCTTTCTTT
TRBJ2-2	TRBD2	TRBV7-2	NA	CASSSGLAGVDTGELFF	TGTGCCAGCAGTTCGGGACTAGCGGGAGTGGACACCGGGGAGCTGTTTTTT
TRBJ1-6	NA	TRBV11-1	NA	CASSVARVYSPLHF	TGTGCCAGCAGCGTAGCGAGGGTGTATTCACCCCTCCACTTT
TRBJ2-2	TRBD1	TRBV11-2	NA	CASSLDRGSGELFF	TGTGCCAGCAGCTTAGACAGGGGGTCGGGGGAGCTGTTTTTT
TRBJ2-3	NA	TRBV7-7	NA	CASSLGAEPTDTQYF	TGTGCCAGCAGCTTAGGGGCAGAACCCACAGATACGCAGTATTTT